The 8 T cell receptor beta chains reported below all come from one sample, sequenced in a study of CD8 T cells in Susac syndrome. The authors reverse transcribed 0.5 to 1 ug RNA with random hexamers. TCRdb independently ran MiXCR on the immunoSEQ multiplex PCR reads; one entry per CDR3 protein. The sample yields 150,000 to 200,000 distinct CDR3 sequences, approximately 94% seen once. The sample comprised CD4+ T cells from PBMCs. The source of these receptors is a human donor with Susac syndrome.

The chain couples TRBV30 to TRBJ2-7, with D possibly TRBD1 on 6 matching bases. V lost 5 bases and J 4 bases, leaving 15 bases between the germline ends. Germline V gene sequence: CDR1 GTSNPN, CDR2 SVGIG (reference sequence). This CDR3 has 13 residues. The chain's CDR3 is CAWGPGHQYEQYF. In DNA form, the CDR3 reads TGTGCCTGGGGACCGGGACACCAATACGAGCAGTACTTC.

This rearrangement joins TRBV5-6 to TRBJ1-2; 8 nucleotides line up with TRBD1. Looked up from germline, CDR1 is SGHDT and CDR2 is YYEEEE. Trimming at V came to 4 bases and at J to 3 bases, leaving 5 bases not matched to a gene. The CDR3 extends over 14 amino acids. The CDR3 DNA reads as TGTGCCAGCAGCGAAACAGGGGGAGACTATGGCTACACCTTC. Translation: CASSETGGDYGYTF.

The rearrangement links TRBV29-1 to TRBJ1-2; D is perhaps TRBD1 (6 bases). Trimming removed 0 bases from V and 8 bases from J, with 16 bases in between. Germline V gene lookup returns CDR1 SQVTM and CDR2 ANQGSEA. CDR3 size: 14 residues. CDR3 bases: TGCAGCGTTGAAGACCGCGCAGGGGTTACGGGCTACACCTTC. Amino acids: CSVEDRAGVTGYTF.

The CDR3 reads CASSDIPWGETQYF. In nucleotides, the CDR3 is TGTGCCAGCAGCGATATCCCTTGGGGAGAGACCCAGTACTTC. The gene calls are TRBV9 and TRBJ2-5; D is undetermined. Between the trimmed V and J ends, which lost 3 bases and 4 bases, there was a span of 13 bases. This CDR3 region has 14 residues. The V gene's germline CDR1 is SGDLS and CDR2 YYNGEE. Drawing the rest from reference TRBV9 and TRBJ2-5, the complete variable domain is DSGVTQTPKHLITATGQRVTLRCSPRSGDLSVYWYQQSLDQGLQFLIQYYNGEERAKGNILERFSAQQFPDLHSELNLSSLELGDSALYFCASSDIPWGETQYFGPGTRLLVL.

The rearrangement links TRBV5-1 to TRBJ2-1; perhaps TRBD1 as D (5 bases). There are 12 residues in the CDR3. Germline CDR1 SGHRS, CDR2 YFSETQ. V lost 4 bases, J lost 10 bases, and 12 bases lay in between. The CDR3 region is CASSVQGNEQFF. The CDR3 region has the DNA TGCGCCAGCAGCGTCCAGGGCAACGAGCAGTTCTTC.

CDR3 region: CASSQDGRGPDTQYF. The CDR3 DNA reads TGTGCCAGCAGCCAAGACGGAAGGGGGCCGGATACGCAGTATTTT. The J gene is TRBJ2-3, the V gene TRBV3-1; 7 bases fit TRBD1. CDR1 and CDR2 from the germline V gene are LGHDT and YNNKEL (reference sequence). This CDR3 region has 15 residues. Trimming removed 0 bases from V and 6 bases from J; junction bases left unmatched: 6.

The genes are TRBV9 and TRBJ2-3, with unresolved D. V was shortened by 0 bases and J by 2 bases, with 7 bases between the two germline ends. Germline V lookup: CDR1 SGDLS, CDR2 YYNGEE. CDR3 length: 14 amino acids. The CDR3 nucleotides read TGTGCCAGCAGCGTAGCTACGATCACAGATACGCAGTATTTT. It encodes CASSVATITDTQYF.

This chain uses TRBV20-1 with TRBJ1-1; 7 positions agree with TRBD1. Trimming removed 6 bases from V and 3 bases from J; junction bases left unmatched: 10. Germline CDR1 and CDR2: DFQATT and SNEGSKA (reference sequence). The CDR3 consists of 14 residues. The CDR3 here is CSAQTGWDDTEAFF. The CDR3 nucleotides read TGCAGTGCACAGACAGGGTGGGATGACACTGAAGCTTTCTTT.